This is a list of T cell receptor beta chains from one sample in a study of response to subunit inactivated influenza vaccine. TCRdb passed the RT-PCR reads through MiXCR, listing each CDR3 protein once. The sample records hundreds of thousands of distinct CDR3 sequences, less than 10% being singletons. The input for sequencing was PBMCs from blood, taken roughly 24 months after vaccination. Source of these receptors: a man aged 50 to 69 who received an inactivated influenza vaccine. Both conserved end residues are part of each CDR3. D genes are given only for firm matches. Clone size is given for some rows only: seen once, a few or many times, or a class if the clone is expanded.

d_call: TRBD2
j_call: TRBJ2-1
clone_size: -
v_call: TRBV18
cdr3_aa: CASSPRASGVHNEQFF
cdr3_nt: TGTGCCAGCTCACCCAGGGCTAGCGGGGTACACAATGAGCAGTTCTTC

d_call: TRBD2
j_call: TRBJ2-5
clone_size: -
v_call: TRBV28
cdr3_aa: CASSRLAAQETQYF
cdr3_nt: TGTGCCAGCAGTCGACTAGCGGCCCAAGAGACCCAGTACTTC

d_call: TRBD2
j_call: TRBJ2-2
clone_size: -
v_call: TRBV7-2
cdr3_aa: CASRGLAGALTGELFF
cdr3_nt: TGTGCCAGCAGGGGACTAGCGGGAGCGCTCACCGGGGAGCTGTTTTTT

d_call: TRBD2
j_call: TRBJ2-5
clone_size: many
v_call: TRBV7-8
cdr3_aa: CASTLLGGYASLETQYF
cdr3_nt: TGTGCCAGCACCCTACTGGGAGGGTATGCGAGTTTAGAGACCCAGTACTTC

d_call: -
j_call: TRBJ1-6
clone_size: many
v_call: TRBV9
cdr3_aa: CASSVAWGYNSPLHF
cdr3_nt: TGTGCCAGCAGCGTAGCTTGGGGTTATAATTCACCCCTCCACTTT

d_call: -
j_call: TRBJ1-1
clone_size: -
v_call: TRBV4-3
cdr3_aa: CASSQTTGGGTEAFF
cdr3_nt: TGCGCCAGCAGTCAGACCACCGGTGGGGGCACTGAAGCTTTCTTT

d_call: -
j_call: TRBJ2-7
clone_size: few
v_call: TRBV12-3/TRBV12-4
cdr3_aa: CASSPEGSATYEQYF
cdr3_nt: TGTGCCAGCAGCCCCGAAGGGTCGGCCACCTACGAGCAGTACTTC

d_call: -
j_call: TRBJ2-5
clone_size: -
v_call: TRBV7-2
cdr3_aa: CASSTSNSKETQYF
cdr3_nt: TGTGCCAGCAGCACTTCCAATTCAAAAGAGACCCAGTACTTC

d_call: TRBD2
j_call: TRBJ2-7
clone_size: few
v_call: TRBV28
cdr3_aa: CASSPGTSGGAEQYF
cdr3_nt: TGTGCCAGCAGTCCGGGGACTAGCGGGGGCGCCGAGCAGTACTTC

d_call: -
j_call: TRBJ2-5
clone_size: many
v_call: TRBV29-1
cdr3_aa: CSASWAQRETQYF
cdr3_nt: TGCAGCGCCTCGTGGGCACAGCGGGAGACCCAGTACTTC

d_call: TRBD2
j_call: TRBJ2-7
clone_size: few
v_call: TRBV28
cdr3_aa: CASGTPLGGTSGTVYEQYF
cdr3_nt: TGTGCCAGCGGGACACCACTCGGCGGGACTAGCGGGACCGTCTACGAGCAGTACTTC

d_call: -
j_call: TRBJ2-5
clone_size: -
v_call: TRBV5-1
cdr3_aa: CASSLARDSRETQYF
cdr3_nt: TGCGCCAGCAGCTTGGCTAGGGACTCAAGAGAGACCCAGTACTTC

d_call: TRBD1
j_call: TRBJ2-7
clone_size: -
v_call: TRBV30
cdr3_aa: CAWAGQGTYEQYF
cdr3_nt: TGTGCCTGGGCAGGACAGGGGACCTACGAGCAGTACTTC

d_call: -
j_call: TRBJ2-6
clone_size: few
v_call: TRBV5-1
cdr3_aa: CASSGGRLGEFVVGANVLTF
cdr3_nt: TGCGCCAGCAGCGGCGGTCGGTTAGGCGAGTTCGTCGTGGGGGCCAACGTCCTGACTTTC

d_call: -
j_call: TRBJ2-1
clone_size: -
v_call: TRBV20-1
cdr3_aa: CSVISTRRAGDEQFF
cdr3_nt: TGCAGTGTTATTTCGACGAGAAGGGCGGGCGATGAGCAGTTCTTC

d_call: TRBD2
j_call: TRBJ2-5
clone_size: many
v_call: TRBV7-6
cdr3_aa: CASSTPSGGKETQYF
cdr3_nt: TGTGCCAGCAGCACCCCTAGCGGGGGTAAAGAGACCCAGTACTTC